The present T cell receptor beta chain was sequenced within a study of cytomegalovirus exposure and HLA in healthy donors. At the level of the study: Unique TCRs from HLA-typed donors, around 93 million of them, were held in an early data release. Clustering assigned around 77% of the approximately 400 genotyped donors to the Caucasian-associated ancestry cluster.

The sample holds one count of this clone. The germline V gene encodes CDR1 SGDLS and CDR2 YYNGEE. The CDR3 has 15 residues. Trimming took 4 bases from V and 8 from J; bases not matched to a gene: 9. Primers: 60 Vbeta forward and 13 Jbeta reverse. Method: immunoSEQ multiplex PCR; TCRdb's copy keeps in-frame clones and lacks some. The data contain about 170,000 clones, around 62% of them seen just once; the ten biggest clones take up about 3.2%. This TCR derives from a man in his forties in good health and CMV-seronegative. The chain employs TRBV9 and TRBJ2-4, with 10 bases matching TRBD2. Sequencing was carried out using PBMCs. The CDR3 spells CASSTQRGGWDIQYF. The CDR3 nucleotides are TGTGCCAGCAGCACGCAGCGGGGGGGTTGGGACATTCAGTACTTC.